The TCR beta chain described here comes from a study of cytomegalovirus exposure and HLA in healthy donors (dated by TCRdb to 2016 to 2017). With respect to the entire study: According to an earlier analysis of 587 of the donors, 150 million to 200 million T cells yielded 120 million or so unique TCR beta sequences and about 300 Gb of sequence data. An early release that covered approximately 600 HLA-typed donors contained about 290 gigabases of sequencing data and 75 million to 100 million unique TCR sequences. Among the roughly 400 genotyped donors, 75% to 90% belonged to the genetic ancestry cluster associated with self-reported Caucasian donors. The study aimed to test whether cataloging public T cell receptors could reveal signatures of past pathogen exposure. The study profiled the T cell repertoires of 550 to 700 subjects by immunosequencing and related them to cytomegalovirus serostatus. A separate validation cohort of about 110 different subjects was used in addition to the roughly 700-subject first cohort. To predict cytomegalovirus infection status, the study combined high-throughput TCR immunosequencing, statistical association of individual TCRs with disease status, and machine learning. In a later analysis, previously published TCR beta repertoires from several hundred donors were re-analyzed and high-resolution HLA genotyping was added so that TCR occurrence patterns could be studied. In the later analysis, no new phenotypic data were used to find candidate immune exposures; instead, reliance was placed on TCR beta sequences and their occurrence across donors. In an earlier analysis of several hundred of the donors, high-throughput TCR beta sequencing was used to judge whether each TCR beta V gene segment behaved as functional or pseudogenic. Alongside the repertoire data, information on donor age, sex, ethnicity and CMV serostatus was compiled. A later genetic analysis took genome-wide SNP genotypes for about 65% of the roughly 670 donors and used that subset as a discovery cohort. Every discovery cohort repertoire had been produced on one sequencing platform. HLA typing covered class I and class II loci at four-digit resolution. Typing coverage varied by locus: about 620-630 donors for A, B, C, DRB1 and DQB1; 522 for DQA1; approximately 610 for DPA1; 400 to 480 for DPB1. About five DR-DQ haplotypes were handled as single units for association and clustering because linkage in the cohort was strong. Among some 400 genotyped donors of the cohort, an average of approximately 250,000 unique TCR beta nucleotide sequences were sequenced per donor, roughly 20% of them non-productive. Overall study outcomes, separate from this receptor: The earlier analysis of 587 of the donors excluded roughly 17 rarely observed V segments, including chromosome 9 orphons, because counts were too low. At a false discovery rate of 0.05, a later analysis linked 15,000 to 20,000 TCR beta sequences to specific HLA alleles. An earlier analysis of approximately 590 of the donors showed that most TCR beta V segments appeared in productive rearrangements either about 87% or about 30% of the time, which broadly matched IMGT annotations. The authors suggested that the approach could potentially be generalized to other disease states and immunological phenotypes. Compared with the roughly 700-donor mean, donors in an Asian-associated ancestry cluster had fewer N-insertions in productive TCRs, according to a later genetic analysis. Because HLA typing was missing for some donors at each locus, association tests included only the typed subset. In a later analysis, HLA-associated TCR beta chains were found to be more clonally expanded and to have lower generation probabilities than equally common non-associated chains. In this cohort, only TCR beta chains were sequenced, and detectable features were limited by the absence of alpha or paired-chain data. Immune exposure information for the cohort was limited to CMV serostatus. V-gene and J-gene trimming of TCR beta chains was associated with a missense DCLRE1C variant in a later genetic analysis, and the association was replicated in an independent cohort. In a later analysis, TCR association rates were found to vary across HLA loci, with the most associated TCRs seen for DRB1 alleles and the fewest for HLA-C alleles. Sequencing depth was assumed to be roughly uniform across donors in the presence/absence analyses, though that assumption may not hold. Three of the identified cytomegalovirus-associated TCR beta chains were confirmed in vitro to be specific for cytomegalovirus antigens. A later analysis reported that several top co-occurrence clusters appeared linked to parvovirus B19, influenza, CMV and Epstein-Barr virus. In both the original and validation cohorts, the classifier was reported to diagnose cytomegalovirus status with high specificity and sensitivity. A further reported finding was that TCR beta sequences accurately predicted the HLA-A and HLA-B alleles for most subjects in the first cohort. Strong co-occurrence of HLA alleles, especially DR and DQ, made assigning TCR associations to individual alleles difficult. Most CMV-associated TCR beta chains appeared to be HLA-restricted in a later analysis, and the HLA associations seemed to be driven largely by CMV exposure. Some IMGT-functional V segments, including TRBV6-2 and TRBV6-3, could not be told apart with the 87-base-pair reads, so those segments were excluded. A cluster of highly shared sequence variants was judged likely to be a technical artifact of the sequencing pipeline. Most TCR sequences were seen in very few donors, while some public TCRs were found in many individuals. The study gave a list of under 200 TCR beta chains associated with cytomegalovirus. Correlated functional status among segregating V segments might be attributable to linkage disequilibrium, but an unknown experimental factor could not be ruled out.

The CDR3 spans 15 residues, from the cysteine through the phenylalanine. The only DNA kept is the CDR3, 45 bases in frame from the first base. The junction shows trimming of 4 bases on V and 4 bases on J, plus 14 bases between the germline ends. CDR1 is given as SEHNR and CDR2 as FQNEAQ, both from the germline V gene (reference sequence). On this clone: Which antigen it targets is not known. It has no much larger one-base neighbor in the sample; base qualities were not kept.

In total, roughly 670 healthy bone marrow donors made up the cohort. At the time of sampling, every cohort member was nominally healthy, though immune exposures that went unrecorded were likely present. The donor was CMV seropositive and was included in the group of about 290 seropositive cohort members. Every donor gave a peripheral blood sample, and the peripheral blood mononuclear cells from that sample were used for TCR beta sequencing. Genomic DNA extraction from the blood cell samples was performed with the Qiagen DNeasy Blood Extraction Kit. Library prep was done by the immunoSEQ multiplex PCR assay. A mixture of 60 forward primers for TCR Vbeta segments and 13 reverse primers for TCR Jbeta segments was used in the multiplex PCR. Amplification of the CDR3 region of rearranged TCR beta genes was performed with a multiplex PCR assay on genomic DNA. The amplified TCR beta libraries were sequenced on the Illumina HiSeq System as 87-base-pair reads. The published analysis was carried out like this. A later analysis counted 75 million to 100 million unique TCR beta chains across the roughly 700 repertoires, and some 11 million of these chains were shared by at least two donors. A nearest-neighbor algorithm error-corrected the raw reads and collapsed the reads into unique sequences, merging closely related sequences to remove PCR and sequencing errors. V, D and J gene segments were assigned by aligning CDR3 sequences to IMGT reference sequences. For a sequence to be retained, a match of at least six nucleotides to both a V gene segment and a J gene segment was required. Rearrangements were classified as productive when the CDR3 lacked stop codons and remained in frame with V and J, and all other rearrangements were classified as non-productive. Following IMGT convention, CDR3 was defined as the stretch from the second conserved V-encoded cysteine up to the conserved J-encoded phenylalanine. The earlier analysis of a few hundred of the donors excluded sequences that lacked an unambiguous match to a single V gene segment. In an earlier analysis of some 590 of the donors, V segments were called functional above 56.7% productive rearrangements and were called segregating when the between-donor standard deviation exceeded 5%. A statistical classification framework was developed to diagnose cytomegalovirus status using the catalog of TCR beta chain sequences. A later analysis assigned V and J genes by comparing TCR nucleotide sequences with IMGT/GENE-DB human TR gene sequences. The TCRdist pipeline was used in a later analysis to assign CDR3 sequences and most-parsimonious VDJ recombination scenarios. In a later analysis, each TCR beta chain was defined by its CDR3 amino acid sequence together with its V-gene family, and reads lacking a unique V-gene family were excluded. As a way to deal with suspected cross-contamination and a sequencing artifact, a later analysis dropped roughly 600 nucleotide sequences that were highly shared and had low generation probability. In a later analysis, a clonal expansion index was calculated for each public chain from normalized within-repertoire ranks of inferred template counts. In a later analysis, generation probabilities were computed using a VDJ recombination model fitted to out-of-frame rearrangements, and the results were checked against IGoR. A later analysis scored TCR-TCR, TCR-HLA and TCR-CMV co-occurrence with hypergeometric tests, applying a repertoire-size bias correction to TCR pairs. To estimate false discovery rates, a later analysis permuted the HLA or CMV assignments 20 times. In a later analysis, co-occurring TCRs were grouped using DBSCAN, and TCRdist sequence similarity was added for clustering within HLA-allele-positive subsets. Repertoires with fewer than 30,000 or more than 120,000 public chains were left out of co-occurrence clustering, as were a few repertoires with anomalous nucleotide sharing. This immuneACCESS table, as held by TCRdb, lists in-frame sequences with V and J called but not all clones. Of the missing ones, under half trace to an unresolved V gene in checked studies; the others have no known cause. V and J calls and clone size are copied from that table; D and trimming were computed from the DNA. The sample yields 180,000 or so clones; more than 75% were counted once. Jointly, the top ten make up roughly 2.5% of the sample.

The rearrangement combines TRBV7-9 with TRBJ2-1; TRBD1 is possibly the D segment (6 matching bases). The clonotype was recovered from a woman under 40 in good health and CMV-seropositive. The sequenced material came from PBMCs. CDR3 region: CASSSDRSPYNEQFF. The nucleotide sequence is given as TGTGCCAGCAGCTCCGACAGGAGTCCGTACAATGAGCAGTTCTTC.